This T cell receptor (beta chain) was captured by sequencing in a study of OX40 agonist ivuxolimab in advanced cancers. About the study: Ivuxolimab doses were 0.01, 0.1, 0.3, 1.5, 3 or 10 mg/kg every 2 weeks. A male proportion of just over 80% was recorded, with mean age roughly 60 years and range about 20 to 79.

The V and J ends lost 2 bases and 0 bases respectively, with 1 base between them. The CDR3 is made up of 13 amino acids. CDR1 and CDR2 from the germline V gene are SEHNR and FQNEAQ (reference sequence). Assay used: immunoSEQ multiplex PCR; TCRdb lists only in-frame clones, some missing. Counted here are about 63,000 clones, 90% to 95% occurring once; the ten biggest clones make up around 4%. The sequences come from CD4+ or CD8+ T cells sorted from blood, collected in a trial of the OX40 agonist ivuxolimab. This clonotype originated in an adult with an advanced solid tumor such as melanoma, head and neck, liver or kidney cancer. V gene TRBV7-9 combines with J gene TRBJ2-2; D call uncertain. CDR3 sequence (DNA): TGTGCCAGCAGCTTAACGAACACCGGGGAGCTGTTTTTT. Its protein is CASSLTNTGELFF. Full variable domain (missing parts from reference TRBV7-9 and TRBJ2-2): DTGVSQNPRHKITKRGQNVTFRCDPISEHNRLYWYRQTLGQGPEFLTYFQNEAQLEKSRLLSDRFSAERPKGSFSTLEIQRTEQGDSAMYLCASSLTNTGELFFGEGSRLTVL.